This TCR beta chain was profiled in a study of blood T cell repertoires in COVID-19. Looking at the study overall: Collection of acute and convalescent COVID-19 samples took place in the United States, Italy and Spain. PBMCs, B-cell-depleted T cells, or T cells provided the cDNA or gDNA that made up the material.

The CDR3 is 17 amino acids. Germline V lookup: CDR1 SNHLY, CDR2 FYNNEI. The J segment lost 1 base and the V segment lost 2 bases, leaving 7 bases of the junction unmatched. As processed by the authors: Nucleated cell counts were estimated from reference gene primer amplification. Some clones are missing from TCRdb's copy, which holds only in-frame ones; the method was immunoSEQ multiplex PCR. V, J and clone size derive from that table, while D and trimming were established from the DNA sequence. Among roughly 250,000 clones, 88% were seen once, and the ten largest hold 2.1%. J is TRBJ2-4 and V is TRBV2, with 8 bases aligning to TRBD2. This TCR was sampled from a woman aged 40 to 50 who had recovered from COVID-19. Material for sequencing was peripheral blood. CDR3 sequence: CASSEREGGIAKNIQYF. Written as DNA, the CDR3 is TGTGCCAGCAGTGAACGGGAGGGAGGAATTGCCAAAAACATTCAGTACTTC. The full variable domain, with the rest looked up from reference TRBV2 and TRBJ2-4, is EPEVTQTPSHQVTQMGQEVILRCVPISNHLYFYWYRQILGQKVEFLVSFYNNEISEKSEIFDDQFSVERPDGSNFTLKIRSTKLEDSAMYFCASSEREGGIAKNIQYFGAGTRLSVL.